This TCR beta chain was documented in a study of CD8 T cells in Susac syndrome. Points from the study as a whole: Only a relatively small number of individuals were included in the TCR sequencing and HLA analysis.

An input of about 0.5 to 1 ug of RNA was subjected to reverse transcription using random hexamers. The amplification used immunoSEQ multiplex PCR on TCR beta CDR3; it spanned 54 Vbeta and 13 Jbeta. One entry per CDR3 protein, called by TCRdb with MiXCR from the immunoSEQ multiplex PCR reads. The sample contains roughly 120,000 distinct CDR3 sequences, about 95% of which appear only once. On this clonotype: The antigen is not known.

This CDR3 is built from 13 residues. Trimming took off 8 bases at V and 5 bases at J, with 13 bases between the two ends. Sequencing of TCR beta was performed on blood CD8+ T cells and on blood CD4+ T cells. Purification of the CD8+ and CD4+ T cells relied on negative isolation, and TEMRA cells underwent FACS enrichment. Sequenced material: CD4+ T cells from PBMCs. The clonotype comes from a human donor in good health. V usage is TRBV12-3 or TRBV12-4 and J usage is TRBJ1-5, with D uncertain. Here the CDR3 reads CASRPGSDQPQHF. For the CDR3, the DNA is TGTGCCAGCCGCCCGGGGAGTGATCAGCCCCAGCATTTT.